The 9 T cell receptor beta chains below were found in one sample sequenced in a study of blood T cell repertoires in COVID-19. Profiling relied on immunoSEQ multiplex PCR, and the TCRdb table lists in-frame clones only, not all of them. The sample shows 97,000 or so clones, around 87% of them seen only once. The sequencing input was peripheral blood. Receptors originate from a woman aged 45-65 years with COVID-19, enrolled during active disease.

V is TRBV30 and J is TRBJ2-5; TRBD2 might be the D (5 bases). Trimming removed 0 bases at V and 5 bases at J, with 7 bases between. CDR1 GTSNPN and CDR2 SVGIG come from the germline V gene (reference sequence). This CDR3 contains 12 residues. The CDR3 DNA is TGTGCCTGGAGTGTCGGGGTTGAGACCCAGTACTTC. Translating gives CAWSVGVETQYF.

The CDR3 DNA is TGTGCCAGCAGCTCGTCGACAGGAGCCTACGAGCAGTACTTC. Amino acid sequence: CASSSSTGAYEQYF. This chain uses TRBV13 with TRBJ2-7; weak D call: TRBD1 (6 bases). CDR1 is PRHDT, CDR2 FYEKMQ, per germline (reference sequence). The CDR3 totals 14 residues. V was clipped by 4 bases and J by 2 bases, with 12 bases between them.

This chain links TRBV13 with TRBJ2-7; 15 positions match TRBD2. Germline V gives CDR1 PRHDT, CDR2 FYEKMQ (reference sequence). The trim removed 5 bases at V and 7 bases at J, leaving 6 bases unmatched. The CDR3 length is 15 residues. CDR3 nucleotides: TGTGCCAGCAGCCCCAGGACTAGCGGGGGGGATGAGCAGTACTTC. This translates into CASSPRTSGGDEQYF.

The rearrangement uses TRBV7-2 and TRBJ1-4, with 7 bases matching TRBD1. The germline V gene encodes CDR1 SGHTA and CDR2 FQGNSA. The V gene end was trimmed by 5 bases and the J gene end by 4 bases; junction bases not matched to a gene: 7. The CDR3 runs to 15 residues. The CDR3 DNA follows: TGTGCCAGCAGCCCGCAGACAGGGCTTAATGAAAAACTGTTTTTT. This codes for CASSPQTGLNEKLFF.

The V and J genes are TRBV11-3 and TRBJ2-1; D gene ambiguous. Trimming stripped 1 base from V and 8 bases from J, with 9 bases between. In germline, CDR1 is SGHNT, CDR2 YENEEA. The CDR3 has 13 residues. The CDR3 loop reads CASSLGQYDEQFF. The CDR3 bases are TGTGCCAGCAGCTTAGGGCAGTACGATGAGCAGTTCTTC.

This chain links TRBV10-3 with TRBJ2-7; 8 nucleotides align to TRBD1. The CDR3 has 13 residues. Germline CDR1 reads ENHRY; CDR2 reads SYGVKD. Trimming at V came to 6 bases and at J to 5 bases, leaving 6 bases not matched to a gene. The CDR3 spells CAIRVTGAHEQYF. The CDR3 region has the DNA TGTGCCATCAGGGTGACAGGGGCCCACGAGCAGTACTTC.

V gene TRBV11-3 combines with J gene TRBJ2-7; 10 bases are a match to TRBD1. With V trimmed by 11 bases and J by 3 bases, 16 bases remained unmatched. The CDR3 has 16 amino acids. The germline V gene encodes CDR1 SGHNT and CDR2 YENEEA. The CDR3 is CAGIDRGRSMGYEQYF. DNA of the CDR3: TGTGCCGGGATCGACAGGGGGCGGTCTATGGGCTACGAGCAGTACTTC.

The chain is built from TRBV19 and TRBJ2-1; 9 nucleotides line up with TRBD1. The CDR3 spans 14 residues. Germline V gives CDR1 LNHDA, CDR2 SQIVND (reference sequence). After removal of 2 bases from V and 7 bases from J, the junction contained 3 bases not matched to a gene. The CDR3 coding sequence is TGTGCCAGTAGTATATGGGACAGGGTTAATGAGCAGTTCTTC. Translating it yields CASSIWDRVNEQFF.

In its sample, this clone was seen once. The chain recombines TRBV6-5 with TRBJ2-7, with D perhaps TRBD1 (6 bases). The CDR3 covers 12 residues. The V end was cut by 4 bases, the J end by 4 bases, with 8 bases between. Germline lookup yields CDR1 MNHEY and CDR2 SVGAGI. Here the CDR3 reads CASSSQGYEQYF. The CDR3, as DNA: TGTGCCAGCAGTTCACAGGGATACGAGCAGTACTTC.